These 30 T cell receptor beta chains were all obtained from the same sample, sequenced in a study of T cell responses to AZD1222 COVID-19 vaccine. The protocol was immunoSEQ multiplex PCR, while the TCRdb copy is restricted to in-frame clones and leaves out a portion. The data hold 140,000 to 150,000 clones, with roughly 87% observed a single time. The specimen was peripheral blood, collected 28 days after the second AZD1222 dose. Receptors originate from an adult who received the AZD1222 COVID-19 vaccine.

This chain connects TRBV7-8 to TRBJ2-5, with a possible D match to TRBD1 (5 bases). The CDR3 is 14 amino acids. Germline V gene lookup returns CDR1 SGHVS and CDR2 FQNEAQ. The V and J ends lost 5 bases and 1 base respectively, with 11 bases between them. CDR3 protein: CASSSSTAQETQYF. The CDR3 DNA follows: TGTGCCAGCAGCAGCTCGACAGCCCAAGAGACCCAGTACTTC.

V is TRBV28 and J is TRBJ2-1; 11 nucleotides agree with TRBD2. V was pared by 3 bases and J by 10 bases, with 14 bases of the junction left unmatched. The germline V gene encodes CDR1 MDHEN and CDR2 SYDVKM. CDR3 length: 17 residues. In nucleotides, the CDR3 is TGTGCCAGCAGTTTGACCGGATTAGCGGGAGGGCTGAGGGAGCAGTTCTTC. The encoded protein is CASSLTGLAGGLREQFF.

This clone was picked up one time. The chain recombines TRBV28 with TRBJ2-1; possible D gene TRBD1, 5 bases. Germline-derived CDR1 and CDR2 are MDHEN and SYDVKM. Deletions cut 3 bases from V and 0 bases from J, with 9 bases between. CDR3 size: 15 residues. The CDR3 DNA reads TGTGCCAGCAGTTTGACAGCAAGCTCCTACAATGAGCAGTTCTTC. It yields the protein CASSLTASSYNEQFF.

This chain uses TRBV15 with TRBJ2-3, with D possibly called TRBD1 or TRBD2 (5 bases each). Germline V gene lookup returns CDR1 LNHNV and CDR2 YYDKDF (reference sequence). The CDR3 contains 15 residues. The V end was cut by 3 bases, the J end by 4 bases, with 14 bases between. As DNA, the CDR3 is TGTGCCACCAGCAGGGGGGTCTCGGGTTCAGATACGCAGTATTTT. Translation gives CATSRGVSGSDTQYF.

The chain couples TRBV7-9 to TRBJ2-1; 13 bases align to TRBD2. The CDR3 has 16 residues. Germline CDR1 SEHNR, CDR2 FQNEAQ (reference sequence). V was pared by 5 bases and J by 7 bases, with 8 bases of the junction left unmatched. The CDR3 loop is CASSRRGTSGVNEQFF. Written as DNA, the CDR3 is TGTGCCAGCAGCCGCAGGGGGACTAGCGGGGTGAATGAGCAGTTCTTC. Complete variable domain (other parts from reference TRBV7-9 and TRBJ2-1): DTGVSQNPRHKITKRGQNVTFRCDPISEHNRLYWYRQTLGQGPEFLTYFQNEAQLEKSRLLSDRFSAERPKGSFSTLEIQRTEQGDSAMYLCASSRRGTSGVNEQFFGPGTRLTVL.

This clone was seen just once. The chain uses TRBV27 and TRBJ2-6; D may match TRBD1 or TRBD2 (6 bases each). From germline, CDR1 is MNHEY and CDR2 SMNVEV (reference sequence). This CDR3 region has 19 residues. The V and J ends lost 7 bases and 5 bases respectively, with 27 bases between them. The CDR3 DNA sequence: TGTGCCAGCAAAGTCTCAAACGGGGACACCGGACTAAGGGCCAACGTCCTGACTTTC. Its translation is CASKVSNGDTGLRANVLTF.

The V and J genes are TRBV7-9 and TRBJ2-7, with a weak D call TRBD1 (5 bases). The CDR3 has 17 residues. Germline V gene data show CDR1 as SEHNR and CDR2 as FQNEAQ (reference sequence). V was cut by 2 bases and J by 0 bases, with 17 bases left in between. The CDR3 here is CASSLFTPSDNSYEQYF. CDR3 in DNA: TGTGCCAGCAGCTTATTCACCCCCTCGGACAACTCCTACGAGCAGTACTTC.

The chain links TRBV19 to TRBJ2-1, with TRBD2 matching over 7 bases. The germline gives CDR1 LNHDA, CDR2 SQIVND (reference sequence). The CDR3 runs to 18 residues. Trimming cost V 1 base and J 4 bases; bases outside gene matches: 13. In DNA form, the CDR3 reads TGTGCCAGTAGTATAGGATTAGGTGCTAGCGGAAAGTACAATGAGCAGTTCTTC. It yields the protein CASSIGLGASGKYNEQFF.

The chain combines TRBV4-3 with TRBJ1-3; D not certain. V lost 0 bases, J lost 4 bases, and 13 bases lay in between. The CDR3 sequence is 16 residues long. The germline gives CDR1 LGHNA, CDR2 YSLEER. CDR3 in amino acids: CASSQDLVRLGNTIYF. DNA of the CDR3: TGCGCCAGCAGCCAAGATCTCGTCAGGCTGGGAAACACCATATATTTT.

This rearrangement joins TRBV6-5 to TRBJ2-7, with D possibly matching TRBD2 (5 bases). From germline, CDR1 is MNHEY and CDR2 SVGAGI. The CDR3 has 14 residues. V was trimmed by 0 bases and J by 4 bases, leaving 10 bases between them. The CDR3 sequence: CASSYSGVPYEQYF. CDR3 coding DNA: TGTGCCAGCAGTTACTCCGGGGTCCCATACGAGCAGTACTTC.

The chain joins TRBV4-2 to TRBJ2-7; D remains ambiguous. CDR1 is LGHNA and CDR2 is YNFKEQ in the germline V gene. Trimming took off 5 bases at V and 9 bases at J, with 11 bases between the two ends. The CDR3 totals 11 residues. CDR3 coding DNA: TGTGCCAGCAGCGACGACACTGGGCAGTACTTC. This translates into CASSDDTGQYF.

CDR3 nucleotides: TGTGCCAGCAGCCCGGTCGGGGGCATAACTAATGAAAAACTGTTTTTT. Translation: CASSPVGGITNEKLFF. The J gene is TRBJ1-4, the V gene TRBV7-9; maybe TRBD1 (6 bases). Deletions cut 5 bases from V and 1 base from J, with 14 bases between. CDR3 length: 16 residues. Germline V CDR1 and CDR2: SEHNR, FQNEAQ (reference sequence). Full variable domain (rest looked up from reference TRBV7-9 and TRBJ1-4): DTGVSQNPRHKITKRGQNVTFRCDPISEHNRLYWYRQTLGQGPEFLTYFQNEAQLEKSRLLSDRFSAERPKGSFSTLEIQRTEQGDSAMYLCASSPVGGITNEKLFFGSGTQLSVL.

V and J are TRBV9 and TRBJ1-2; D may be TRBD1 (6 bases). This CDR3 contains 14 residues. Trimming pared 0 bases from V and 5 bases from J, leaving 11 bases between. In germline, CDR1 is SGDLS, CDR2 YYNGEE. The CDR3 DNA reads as TGTGCCAGCAGCGTAGCGGGGACAACGTATGGCTACACCTTC. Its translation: CASSVAGTTYGYTF.

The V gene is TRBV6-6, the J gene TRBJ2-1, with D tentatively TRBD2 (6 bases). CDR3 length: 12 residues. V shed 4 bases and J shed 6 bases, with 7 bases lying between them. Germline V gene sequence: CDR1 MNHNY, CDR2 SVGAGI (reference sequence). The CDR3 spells CASSWGGNEQFF. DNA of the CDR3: TGTGCCAGCAGTTGGGGAGGCAATGAGCAGTTCTTC.

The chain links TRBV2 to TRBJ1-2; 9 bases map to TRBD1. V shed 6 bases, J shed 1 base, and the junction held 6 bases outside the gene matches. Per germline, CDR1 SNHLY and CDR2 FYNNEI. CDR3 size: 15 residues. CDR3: CASSVDRGGNYGYTF. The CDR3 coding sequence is TGTGCCAGCAGCGTGGACAGGGGCGGTAACTATGGCTACACCTTC. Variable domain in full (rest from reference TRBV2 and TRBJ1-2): EPEVTQTPSHQVTQMGQEVILRCVPISNHLYFYWYRQILGQKVEFLVSFYNNEISEKSEIFDDQFSVERPDGSNFTLKIRSTKLEDSAMYFCASSVDRGGNYGYTFGSGTRLTVV.

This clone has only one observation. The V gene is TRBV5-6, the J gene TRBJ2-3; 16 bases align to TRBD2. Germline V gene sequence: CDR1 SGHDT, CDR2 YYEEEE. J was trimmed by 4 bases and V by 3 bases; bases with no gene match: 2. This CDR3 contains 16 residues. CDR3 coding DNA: TGTGCCAGCAGCTACGGGACTAGCGGGAGGGCAGATACGCAGTATTTT. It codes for CASSYGTSGRADTQYF. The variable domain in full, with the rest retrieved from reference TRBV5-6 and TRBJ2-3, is DAGVTQSPTHLIKTRGQQVTLRCSPKSGHDTVSWYQQALGQGPQFIFQYYEEEERQRGNFPDRFSGHQFPNYSSELNVNALLLGDSALYLCASSYGTSGRADTQYFGPGTRLTVL.

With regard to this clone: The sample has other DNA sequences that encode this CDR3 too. The CDR3 spells CASSLWGNTEAFF. For the CDR3, the DNA is TGTGCCAGCAGCCTTTGGGGGAACACTGAAGCTTTCTTT. The chain employs TRBV13 and TRBJ1-1; D unclear. CDR3 size: 13 residues. From germline, CDR1 is PRHDT and CDR2 FYEKMQ (reference sequence). V lost 5 bases and J 1 base, leaving 8 bases between the germline ends.

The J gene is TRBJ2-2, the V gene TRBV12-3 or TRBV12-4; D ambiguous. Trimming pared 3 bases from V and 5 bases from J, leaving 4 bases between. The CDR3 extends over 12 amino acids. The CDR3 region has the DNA TGTGCCAGCAGTTTGAGGACCGGGGAGCTGTTTTTT. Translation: CASSLRTGELFF.

The CDR3 reads CASSQDLTSSYNEQFF. CDR3 sequence (DNA): TGCGCCAGCAGCCAAGATTTAACCAGCTCCTACAATGAGCAGTTCTTC. V gene TRBV4-3 combines with J gene TRBJ2-1; D gene uncertain. The CDR3 is 16 amino acids. The germline V and J ends were trimmed by 0 bases and 0 bases, with 9 bases remaining between them. Germline CDR1 reads LGHNA; CDR2 reads YSLEER.

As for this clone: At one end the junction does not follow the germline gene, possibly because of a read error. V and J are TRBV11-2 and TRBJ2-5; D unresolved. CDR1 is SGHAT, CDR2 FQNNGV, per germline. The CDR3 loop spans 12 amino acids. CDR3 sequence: CASSFNSETQYF. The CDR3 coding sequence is TGTGCAAGCAGCTTCAACTCGGAGACCCAGTACTTC.

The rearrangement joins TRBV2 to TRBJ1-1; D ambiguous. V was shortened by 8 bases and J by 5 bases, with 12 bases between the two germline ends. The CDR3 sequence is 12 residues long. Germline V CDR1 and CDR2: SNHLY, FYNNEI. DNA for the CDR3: TGTGCCAGCTCATCGTGGGTGACTGAAGCTTTCTTT. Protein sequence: CASSSWVTEAFF.

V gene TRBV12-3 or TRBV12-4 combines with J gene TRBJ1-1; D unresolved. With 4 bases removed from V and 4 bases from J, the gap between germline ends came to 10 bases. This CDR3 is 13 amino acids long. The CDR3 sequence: CASSSEGFTEAFF. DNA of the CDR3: TGTGCCAGCAGTTCGGAGGGATTCACTGAAGCTTTCTTT.

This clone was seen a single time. The CDR3 spells CASSQRGQGSIGYTF. DNA for the CDR3: TGTGCCAGCAGCCAGAGGGGACAGGGGTCTATTGGCTACACCTTC. The gene calls are TRBV7-8 and TRBJ1-2, with TRBD1 matching over 10 bases. The germline CDR1 and CDR2 sequences are SGHVS and FQNEAQ. The trim removed 5 bases at V and 7 bases at J, leaving 10 bases unmatched. The CDR3 has 15 residues.

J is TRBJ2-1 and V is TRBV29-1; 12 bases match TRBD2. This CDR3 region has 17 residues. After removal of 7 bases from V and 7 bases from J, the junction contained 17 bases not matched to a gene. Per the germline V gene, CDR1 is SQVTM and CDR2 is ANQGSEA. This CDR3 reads CSGGGFMTSGSENEQFF. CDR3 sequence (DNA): TGCAGCGGGGGGGGATTTATGACTAGCGGGAGCGAAAATGAGCAGTTCTTC.

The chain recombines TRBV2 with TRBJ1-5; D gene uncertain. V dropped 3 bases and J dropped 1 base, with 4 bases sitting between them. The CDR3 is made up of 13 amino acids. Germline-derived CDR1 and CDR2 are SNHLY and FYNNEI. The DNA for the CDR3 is TGTGCCAGCAGTGAGGAAAGCAATCAGCCCCAGCATTTT. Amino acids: CASSEESNQPQHF.

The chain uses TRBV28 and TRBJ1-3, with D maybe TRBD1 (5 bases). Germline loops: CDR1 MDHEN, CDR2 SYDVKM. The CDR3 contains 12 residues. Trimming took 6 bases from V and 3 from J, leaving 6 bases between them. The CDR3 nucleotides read TGTGCCAGCAGGACAGTTGGAAACACCATATATTTT. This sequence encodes CASRTVGNTIYF.

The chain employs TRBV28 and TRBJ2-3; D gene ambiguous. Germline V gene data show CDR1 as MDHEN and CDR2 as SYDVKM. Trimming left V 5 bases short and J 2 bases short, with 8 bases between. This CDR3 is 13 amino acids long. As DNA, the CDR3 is TGTGCCAGCAGTCCCCCGGTCACAGATACGCAGTATTTT. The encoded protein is CASSPPVTDTQYF.

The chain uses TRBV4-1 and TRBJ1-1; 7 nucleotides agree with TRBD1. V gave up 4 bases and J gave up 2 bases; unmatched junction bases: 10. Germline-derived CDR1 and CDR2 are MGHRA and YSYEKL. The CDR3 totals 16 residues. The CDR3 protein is CASSRLQGWGNTEAFF. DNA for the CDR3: TGCGCCAGCAGCCGCCTACAGGGGTGGGGTAACACTGAAGCTTTCTTT.

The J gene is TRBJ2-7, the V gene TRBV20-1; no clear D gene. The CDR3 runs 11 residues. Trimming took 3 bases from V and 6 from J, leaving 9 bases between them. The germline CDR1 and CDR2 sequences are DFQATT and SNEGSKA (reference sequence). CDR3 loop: CSASAFREQYF. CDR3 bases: TGCAGTGCTAGTGCCTTCCGCGAGCAGTACTTC.

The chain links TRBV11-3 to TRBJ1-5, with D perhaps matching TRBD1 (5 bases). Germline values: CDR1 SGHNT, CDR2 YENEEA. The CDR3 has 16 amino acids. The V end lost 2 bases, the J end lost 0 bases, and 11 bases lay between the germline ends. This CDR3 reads CASSLRGSYSNQPQHF. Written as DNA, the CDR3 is TGTGCCAGCAGCTTAAGGGGCAGCTATAGCAATCAGCCCCAGCATTTT.